This TCR beta chain derives from a study of blood T cell repertoires in COVID-19. Study context: Samples came from the United States, Italy and Spain, spanning acute and convalescent COVID-19.

As processed by the authors: Amplification of reference gene primers provided the estimated nucleated cell counts. Clones were read by immunoSEQ multiplex PCR, and TCRdb kept only the in-frame ones, dropping some. V and J calls and clone size follow that table, whereas D and trimming were derived from the DNA. The sample holds about 670,000 clones, more than 80% seen once. The CDR3 extends over 15 amino acids. Germline loops: CDR1 KGHSH, CDR2 LQKENI. V shed 1 base and J shed 4 bases, with 13 bases lying between them. Sequenced input: peripheral blood. The chain combines TRBV18 with TRBJ1-2; tentatively, D is TRBD1 (5 bases). This TCR was recovered from a woman between 18 and 29 years old with acute or convalescent COVID-19. The CDR3 bases are TGTGCCAGCTCACCACGCCGGCCCAGGGCCTATGGCTACACCTTC. Encoded protein: CASSPRRPRAYGYTF.